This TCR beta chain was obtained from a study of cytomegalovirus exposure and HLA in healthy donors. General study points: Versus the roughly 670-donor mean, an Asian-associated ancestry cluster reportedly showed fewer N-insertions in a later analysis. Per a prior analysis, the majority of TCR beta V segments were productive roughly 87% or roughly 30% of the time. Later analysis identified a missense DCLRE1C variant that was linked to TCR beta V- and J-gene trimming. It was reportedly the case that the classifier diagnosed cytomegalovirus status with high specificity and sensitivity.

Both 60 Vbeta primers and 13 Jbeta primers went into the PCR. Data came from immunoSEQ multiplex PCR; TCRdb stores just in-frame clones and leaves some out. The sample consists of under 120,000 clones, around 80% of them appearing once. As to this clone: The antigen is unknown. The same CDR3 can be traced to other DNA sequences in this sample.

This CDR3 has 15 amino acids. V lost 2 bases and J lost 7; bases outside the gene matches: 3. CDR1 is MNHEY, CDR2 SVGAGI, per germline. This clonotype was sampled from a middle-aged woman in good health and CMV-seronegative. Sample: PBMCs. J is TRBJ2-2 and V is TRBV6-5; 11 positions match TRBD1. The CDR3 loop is CASSYRDRGGGELFF. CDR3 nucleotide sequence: TGTGCCAGCAGTTACCGGGACAGGGGGGGCGGGGAGCTGTTTTTT.